The 24 T cell receptor beta chains below were found in one sample sequenced in a study of shared clonotypes between healthy human individuals. The method was immunoSEQ multiplex PCR; TCRdb's version includes in-frame clones alone and lacks a portion of them. Of about 2.1 million clones in the sample, over 85% are singletons; the top ten hold more than 1.5%. The naive CD8 fraction comprised CD45RO-negative cells positively selected for CCR7 and excluded terminally differentiated effector memory CD45RA+ cells. The sequenced sample consisted of naive CD8+ T cells from PBMCs. All receptors come from a young man in good health. Some clones in this sample may be carry-over from other donors' samples.

The gene calls are TRBV6-4 and TRBJ2-1; D is ambiguous. The CDR3 totals 14 residues. V lost 3 bases and J 9 bases, leaving 15 bases between the germline ends. CDR1 and CDR2 (germline): MRHNA, SNTAGT. This CDR3 reads CASSESTGWGEQFF. The CDR3 nucleotides read TGTGCCAGCAGTGAAAGTACTGGATGGGGTGAGCAGTTCTTC.

The J gene is TRBJ2-2, the V gene TRBV6-5; perhaps TRBD1 as D (6 bases). CDR1 is MNHEY, CDR2 SVGAGI, per germline. Trimming removed 6 bases at V and 5 bases at J, with 13 bases between. The CDR3 has 14 residues. The DNA of the CDR3 is TGTGCCAGCAGCGAATACAGGGCAACCGGGGAGCTGTTTTTT. As protein: CASSEYRATGELFF.

Details on this clone: The sample contains more than one DNA sequence encoding this CDR3. This chain joins TRBV27 and TRBJ2-7; perhaps TRBD1 as D (6 bases). The CDR3 contains 13 residues. Germline V gene data show CDR1 as MNHEY and CDR2 as SMNVEV (reference sequence). V was trimmed by 5 bases and J by 3 bases, leaving 11 bases between them. The CDR3 is CASSHREFYEQYF. CDR3 bases: TGTGCCAGCAGTCACAGGGAATTCTACGAGCAGTACTTC.

The chain carries TRBV11-2 and TRBJ1-2; D is perhaps TRBD1 (6 bases). There are 13 residues in the CDR3. The V end was cut by 6 bases, the J end by 8 bases, with 16 bases between. Germline V gene sequence: CDR1 SGHAT, CDR2 FQNNGV. Here the CDR3 reads CASSIGGARGYTF. CDR3 DNA sequence: TGTGCCAGCAGTATAGGGGGTGCGCGCGGCTACACCTTC.

The genes are TRBV10-3 and TRBJ2-7; 9 positions match TRBD1. Unmatched junction bases numbered 16, after V lost 5 bases and J lost 5 bases. Germline CDR1 and CDR2: ENHRY and SYGVKD. The CDR3 length is 17 residues. The CDR3 loop reads CAISPGQGAGPLHEQYF. CDR3 DNA: TGTGCCATCAGTCCGGGACAGGGCGCCGGGCCCCTCCACGAGCAGTACTTC.

Comment on this clone: This sample also contains other DNA sequences that code for the same CDR3. The rearrangement links TRBV19 to TRBJ2-7; D not resolved. With 3 bases removed from V and 1 base from J, the gap between germline ends came to 7 bases. Per germline, CDR1 LNHDA and CDR2 SQIVND (reference sequence). There are 13 residues in the CDR3. CDR3 in DNA: TGTGCCAGTAGTATGGGCAGGTCCTACGAGCAGTACTTC. This codes for CASSMGRSYEQYF.

This sequence joins TRBV19 and TRBJ1-1, with D uncertain. This CDR3 spans 15 amino acids. The ends were cut back, 3 bases at V and 3 bases at J, with 14 bases in the middle. Germline lookup yields CDR1 LNHDA and CDR2 SQIVND (reference sequence). This CDR3 reads CASSMIRQRDTEAFF. The CDR3, as DNA: TGTGCCAGTAGTATGATCAGGCAGAGGGACACTGAAGCTTTCTTT.

The CDR3, as DNA: TGTGCCAGCAGCCCTCCTGGGGCTAGCGGGGGCGACAATGAGCAGTTCTTC. This codes for CASSPPGASGGDNEQFF. The rearrangement joins TRBV7-9 to TRBJ2-1, with TRBD2 matching 10 bases. The CDR3 spans 17 residues. CDR1 is SEHNR and CDR2 is FQNEAQ in the germline V gene (reference sequence). With 5 bases clipped from V and 5 bases from J, the junction kept 12 bases outside the gene matches.

The V call is TRBV5-8, the J call TRBJ2-7, with 8 nucleotides matching TRBD1. The CDR3 is made up of 13 amino acids. J was trimmed by 5 bases and V by 0 bases; bases with no gene match: 1. Germline values: CDR1 SGHTS, CDR2 YDEGEE. CDR3 region: CASSLGQGNEQYF. Here the CDR3 DNA reads TGTGCCAGCAGCTTGGGACAGGGGAACGAGCAGTACTTC.

The gene calls are TRBV19 and TRBJ2-1; D is possibly TRBD2 (5 bases). The CDR3 contains 12 residues. V was shortened by 4 bases and J by 9 bases, with 10 bases between the two germline ends. The germline V gene has CDR1 LNHDA and CDR2 SQIVND (reference sequence). CDR3 sequence reads: CASSKGGPEQFF. DNA for the CDR3: TGTGCCAGTAGTAAGGGCGGGCCTGAGCAGTTCTTC.

The chain joins TRBV23-1 to TRBJ2-1; D remains ambiguous. TRBV23-1 has ORF status, its function being uncertain. The CDR3 contains 13 residues. Trimming removed 0 bases from V and 6 bases from J, with 6 bases in between. CDR3 DNA: TGCGCCAGCAGTCAATCGAAACGCAATGAGCAGTTCTTC. Its protein product is CASSQSKRNEQFF.

The chain uses TRBV10-2 and TRBJ2-2; unclear D gene. The germline V and J ends were trimmed by 3 bases and 1 base, with 12 bases remaining between them. The germline CDR1 and CDR2 sequences are WSHSY and SAAADI. The CDR3 length is 16 residues. Written as DNA, the CDR3 is TGCGCCAGCAGTGAATTTGGAACGGAGAACACCGGGGAGCTGTTTTTT. Amino acids: CASSEFGTENTGELFF.

CDR3: CASSVKRGGDYNEQFF. CDR3 DNA: TGTGCCAGCAGCGTGAAACGTGGCGGAGACTACAATGAGCAGTTCTTC. This chain connects TRBV9 to TRBJ2-1; no clear D gene. V lost 2 bases, J lost 3 bases, and 15 bases lay in between. The CDR3 runs to 16 residues. The germline gives CDR1 SGDLS, CDR2 YYNGEE. The whole variable domain, filled in from reference TRBV9 and TRBJ2-1, reads DSGVTQTPKHLITATGQRVTLRCSPRSGDLSVYWYQQSLDQGLQFLIQYYNGEERAKGNILERFSAQQFPDLHSELNLSSLELGDSALYFCASSVKRGGDYNEQFFGPGTRLTVL.

The chain combines TRBV29-1 with TRBJ2-1, with TRBD2 matching 13 bases. Germline values: CDR1 SQVTM, CDR2 ANQGSEA. V trimming: 3 bases; J trimming: 1 base; junction bases outside the gene matches: 6. The CDR3 has 17 residues. The CDR3 region is CSVDAEGLAGSYNEQFF. In nucleotides, the CDR3 is TGCAGCGTTGATGCCGAGGGACTAGCGGGATCCTACAATGAGCAGTTCTTC.

The chain recombines TRBV9 with TRBJ2-1; TRBD1 or TRBD2 may be the D gene (5 bases each). The ends were cut back, 0 bases at V and 7 bases at J, with 14 bases in the middle. Germline loops: CDR1 SGDLS, CDR2 YYNGEE. There are 15 residues in the CDR3. The CDR3 sequence is CASSVVGANINEQFF. Written as DNA, the CDR3 is TGTGCCAGCAGCGTAGTCGGGGCCAACATTAATGAGCAGTTCTTC.

The table lists this clone with a count of one. The chain couples TRBV27 to TRBJ1-5; weak D call: TRBD1 (5 bases). Germline lookup yields CDR1 MNHEY and CDR2 SMNVEV (reference sequence). Trimming removed 4 bases from V and 1 base from J, with 14 bases in between. There are 16 residues in the CDR3. In DNA form, the CDR3 reads TGTGCCAGCAGTTCCCGATCGACAGTGAGCAATCAGCCCCAGCATTTT. It translates to CASSSRSTVSNQPQHF.

V usage is TRBV4-3 and J usage is TRBJ2-7, with TRBD2 matching over 10 bases. After removal of 0 bases from V and 7 bases from J, the junction contained 6 bases not matched to a gene. Germline CDR1 reads LGHNA; CDR2 reads YSLEER. The CDR3 runs 15 residues. The CDR3 nucleotides read TGCGCCAGCAGCCAAGATCGCGGGACTAGCGAGGAGCAGTACTTC. It specifies CASSQDRGTSEEQYF.

This clone appeared a single time. The V call is TRBV4-1, the J call TRBJ2-7; perhaps TRBD2 as D (5 bases). CDR3 length equals 18 residues. Germline V lookup: CDR1 MGHRA, CDR2 YSYEKL. Trimming took off 1 base at V and 1 base at J, with 20 bases between the two ends. The CDR3 loop reads CASSQANMGVEGSYEQYF. The CDR3 DNA reads TGCGCCAGCAGCCAAGCCAATATGGGAGTTGAGGGATCCTACGAGCAGTACTTC.

This chain connects TRBV9 to TRBJ2-7, with D unresolved. CDR3 length: 13 residues. The ends were cut back, 0 bases at V and 0 bases at J, with 4 bases in the middle. The germline CDR1 and CDR2 sequences are SGDLS and YYNGEE. CDR3 sequence reads: CASSVDTSYEQYF. CDR3 coding DNA: TGTGCCAGCAGCGTAGACACCTCCTACGAGCAGTACTTC.

The chain employs TRBV11-2 and TRBJ2-5; D unclear. V lost 5 bases, J lost 0 bases, and 16 bases lay in between. This CDR3 spans 16 amino acids. CDR1 is SGHAT and CDR2 is FQNNGV in the germline V gene. The CDR3 reads CASSPAPAGYQETQYF. In nucleotides, the CDR3 is TGTGCCAGCAGCCCAGCTCCGGCTGGGTACCAAGAGACCCAGTACTTC. Full variable domain (remainder filled in from reference TRBV11-2 and TRBJ2-5): EAGVAQSPRYKIIEKRQSVAFWCNPISGHATLYWYQQILGQGPKLLIQFQNNGVVDDSQLPKDRFSAERLKGVDSTLKIQPAKLEDSAVYLCASSPAPAGYQETQYFGPGTRLLVL.

This chain joins TRBV7-8 and TRBJ2-1, with D tentatively TRBD2 (5 bases). The CDR3 extends over 12 amino acids. Germline CDR1 reads SGHVS; CDR2 reads FQNEAQ. Trimming shortened V by 6 bases and J by 8 bases, and 11 bases separated the two germline ends. The CDR3 DNA sequence: TGTGCCAGCAGACGAGGGAGCCATGAGCAGTTCTTC. It yields the protein CASRRGSHEQFF.

The table lists this clone with a count of one. The chain has TRBV4-2 and TRBJ2-5, with 14 bases aligning to TRBD2. Gene TRBJ2-7 matches the end of the DNA better, so the J call may be wrong. Germline loops: CDR1 LGHNA, CDR2 YNFKEQ. This CDR3 has 19 amino acids. In DNA, the CDR3 is TGTGCCAGCAGCCAAGTCTCCCGAGAGGGACTAGCGGGAGTTTACGAGCAGTACTTC. This gives the protein CASSQVSREGLAGVYEQYF.

The V gene is TRBV10-3, the J gene TRBJ2-7; D might be TRBD1 (6 bases). The CDR3 covers 16 residues. Trimming stripped 4 bases from V and 2 bases from J, with 18 bases between. CDR1 ENHRY and CDR2 SYGVKD come from the germline V gene. CDR3 loop: CAISGRQADIAYEQYF. The CDR3 DNA reads as TGTGCCATCAGTGGCAGACAGGCCGACATAGCCTACGAGCAGTACTTC.

A note on this clone: Other DNA sequences of this sample code for an identical CDR3. This chain joins TRBV4-1 and TRBJ1-3; D not certain. The CDR3 is 13 residues long. The germline V gene encodes CDR1 MGHRA and CDR2 YSYEKL. The ends were cut back, 1 base at V and 0 bases at J, with 1 base in the middle. The CDR3 reads CASSQVSGNTIYF. The CDR3, as DNA: TGCGCCAGCAGCCAAGTCTCTGGAAACACCATATATTTT.